Listed below are T cell receptor beta chains from one sample, sequenced in a study of cytomegalovirus exposure and HLA in healthy donors. Measured with immunoSEQ multiplex PCR; TCRdb has only the in-frame clones, and not every one. The table has 90,000 to 120,000 clones, about 70% seen once. Sequencing input: PBMCs. The source of these receptors is a man aged 50-60 years in good health and CMV-seropositive. CDR3s include the opening cysteine and the closing phenylalanine or tryptophan. The order of the fields is CDR3 DNA, CDR3 protein, J gene, D gene, CDR3 length, V gene, clone size. A D gene is named only where the DNA matches it firmly. Clone size is given for some rows only: seen once, a few or many times, or a class if the clone is expanded.

TGTGCCAGTAGTACTCTATCTAGAATCCCAGATACGCAGTATTTT | CASSTLSRIPDTQYF | TRBJ2-3 | NA | 15 | TRBV19 | NA
TGTGCCAGCAGTTCGCCGACTAGATCCTACGAGCAGTACTTC | CASSSPTRSYEQYF | TRBJ2-7 | NA | 14 | TRBV6-5 | NA
TGCGCCAGCAGTTCGACAGGGCGAGGGGATGGCTACACCTTC | CASSSTGRGDGYTF | TRBJ1-2 | TRBD1 | 14 | TRBV4-1 | NA
TGTGCCAGCAGTGGACTAGCGGGAGATAATGAGCAGTTCTTC | CASSGLAGDNEQFF | TRBJ2-1 | TRBD2 | 14 | TRBV7-3 | NA
TGTGCCAGTAGTCCCCGAGGTGGGGGCGCGGTCGAGCAGTACTTC | CASSPRGGGAVEQYF | TRBJ2-7 | NA | 15 | TRBV19 | NA
TGCGCCAGCAGCTTGGAACTGAAATATCCTGAAGCTTTCTTT | CASSLELKYPEAFF | TRBJ1-1 | NA | 14 | TRBV5-1 | NA
TGCGCCAGCAGCTTTCGTCCGGGGAACGAGCAGTACTTC | CASSFRPGNEQYF | TRBJ2-7 | NA | 13 | TRBV5-1 | NA
TGTGCCATCAGTGGGGGGGATAGCAATCAGCCCCAGCATTTT | CAISGGDSNQPQHF | TRBJ1-5 | NA | 14 | TRBV10-3 | few
TGTGCCAGCTCCCGGCAGGGTGATCAGCCCCAGCATTTT | CASSRQGDQPQHF | TRBJ1-5 | NA | 13 | TRBV27 | once
TGCGCCAGCAGCTGGGGACAGGGGGGCAACACAGATACGCAGTATTTT | CASSWGQGGNTDTQYF | TRBJ2-3 | TRBD1 | 16 | TRBV5-1 | NA
TGTGCCAGCAGCTCCAGCCTAGCGGGGGGCACAGATACGCAGTATTTT | CASSSSLAGGTDTQYF | TRBJ2-3 | TRBD2 | 16 | TRBV5-4 | NA
TGTGCCTGGAGGATGACAGGGGACTTGGATACGCAGTATTTT | CAWRMTGDLDTQYF | TRBJ2-3 | TRBD1 | 14 | TRBV30 | NA
TGTGCCAGCATCGAGGGACTAGCGGGAGTGGGCTACGAGCAGTACTTC | CASIEGLAGVGYEQYF | TRBJ2-7 | TRBD2 | 16 | TRBV7-2 | NA
TGTGCCAGCAGCTTGAAACCGGGACAGGGGTATGGCTACACCTTC | CASSLKPGQGYGYTF | TRBJ1-2 | TRBD1 | 15 | TRBV5-5 | NA
TGTGCCAGCAGCTTACGCTTCAACTATGGCTACACCTTT | CASSLRFNYGYTF | TRBJ1-2 | NA | 13 | TRBV13 | NA
TGTGCCAGCAGCGCCCTTGGGACAGGGAAGGGAAACACCATATATTTT | CASSALGTGKGNTIYF | TRBJ1-3 | TRBD1 | 16 | TRBV5-6 | NA
TGTGCCAGCAGCCTGCGGGGGGCTTACAATGAGCAGTTCTTC | CASSLRGAYNEQFF | TRBJ2-1 | TRBD2 | 14 | TRBV6-6 | NA
TGTGCCAGCGAAGAGGGAGGGGAGAATGGCTACACCTTC | CASEEGGENGYTF | TRBJ1-2 | NA | 13 | TRBV28 | NA
TGTGCCAGCAGTGAAGAAGGAGGGACCCTCCACTTT | CASSEEGGTLHF | TRBJ1-6 | NA | 12 | TRBV6-4 | NA
TGTGCCAGCAGCTTAGCACCGCAGGGGTACTATGGCTACACCTTC | CASSLAPQGYYGYTF | TRBJ1-2 | NA | 15 | TRBV7-2 | NA
TGTGCCAGCAGCCTTAATGGCGGGTTCACCGGGGAGCTGTTTTTT | CASSLNGGFTGELFF | TRBJ2-2 | NA | 15 | TRBV7-3 | NA
TGCGCCAGCAGCTTGGATCCGGGGAGGACCGGGGAGCTGTTTTTT | CASSLDPGRTGELFF | TRBJ2-2 | NA | 15 | TRBV5-1 | NA
TGTGCCAGCAGGGCCGGCGGGGCGGATCCTAGCACAGATACGCAGTATTTT | CASRAGGADPSTDTQYF | TRBJ2-3 | NA | 17 | TRBV7-9 | NA
TGCGCCAGCAGCACCGGGACTCCCAACACCGGGGAGCTGTTTTTT | CASSTGTPNTGELFF | TRBJ2-2 | NA | 15 | TRBV5-1 | NA
TGTGCCAGCAGTTACAGGGGATCGGACACTGAAGCTTTCTTT | CASSYRGSDTEAFF | TRBJ1-1 | TRBD1 | 14 | TRBV2 | NA
TGTGCCAGCTCACCACCGAGGGGATCGGGGGGCGAGGAGACCCAGTACTTC | CASSPPRGSGGEETQYF | TRBJ2-5 | NA | 17 | TRBV18 | NA
TGTGCCAGCAGTCAAACGACCGGGACAGGGCGCCACGAGCAGTACTTC | CASSQTTGTGRHEQYF | TRBJ2-7 | TRBD1 | 16 | TRBV6-6 | NA
TGTGCCAGCAGCGCCAGCGGGGGGGGCGATAATTCACCCCTCCACTTT | CASSASGGGDNSPLHF | TRBJ1-6 | NA | 16 | TRBV21-1 | NA
TGCGCCAGCAGTGAGATGAGGGGGGGCCGGCAGCCCCAGCATTTT | CASSEMRGGRQPQHF | TRBJ1-5 | NA | 15 | TRBV10-2 | NA
TGTGCCAGCAGTGGGGGACTTTCTAGCTCCTACGAGCAGTACTTC | CASSGGLSSSYEQYF | TRBJ2-7 | NA | 15 | TRBV6-1 | NA
TGTGCCAGCAGTGAAGGGGCGGGAGGCAGCTCCTACAATGAGCAGTTCTTC | CASSEGAGGSSYNEQFF | TRBJ2-1 | TRBD2 | 17 | TRBV6-1 | once
TGCGCCAGCAGCCCCGGTAGCGGGGACACAGATACGCAGTATTTT | CASSPGSGDTDTQYF | TRBJ2-3 | TRBD2 | 15 | TRBV5-1 | NA
TGTGCCAGCAGTGAAAAAGGGGTCTACTACGAGCAGTACTTC | CASSEKGVYYEQYF | TRBJ2-7 | NA | 14 | TRBV2 | once
TGTGCCACCCAGAACCTCCGGGACAGGGGATTATCCGGGGAGCTGTTTTTT | CATQNLRDRGLSGELFF | TRBJ2-2 | TRBD1 | 17 | TRBV15 | NA
TGTGCCTGGAGTGGGGCGCCGCAAGGGACCCAGTACTTC | CAWSGAPQGTQYF | TRBJ2-5 | NA | 13 | TRBV30 | NA
TGCGCCAGCAGCCAAGGGAGAAGGGGGCTTGGAAGCAATCAGCCCCAGCATTTT | CASSQGRRGLGSNQPQHF | TRBJ1-5 | TRBD1 | 18 | TRBV4-1 | NA
TGTGCCAGCAGCCACCCTACTAGCGGGGGTAGCTCCTACAATGAGCAGTTCTTC | CASSHPTSGGSSYNEQFF | TRBJ2-1 | TRBD2 | 18 | TRBV5-4 | NA
TGTGCCAGCAAGCGCATGGAGACCCAGTACTTC | CASKRMETQYF | TRBJ2-5 | NA | 11 | TRBV6-5 | few
TGCAGCGTTGAAAGACGGGAGGGCCTGGGTGAGCAGTTCTTC | CSVERREGLGEQFF | TRBJ2-1 | TRBD2 | 14 | TRBV29-1 | NA
TGCGCCAGCAGCCAAGGATCGAGCAGCAATCAGCCCCAGCATTTT | CASSQGSSSNQPQHF | TRBJ1-5 | NA | 15 | TRBV4-1 | NA
TGTGCCAGCAGTGTTGAGGCGGGGGCGGCTGGGGAGTATTTT | CASSVEAGAAGEYF | TRBJ2-3 | NA | 14 | TRBV2 | NA
TGTGCCAGCAAGAGGGACTTATCGTCCTACGAGCAGTACTTC | CASKRDLSSYEQYF | TRBJ2-7 | NA | 14 | TRBV6-5 | NA
TGTGCCACCAGCAGAGGTGGGGGGGCCGGAGAGACCCAGTACTTC | CATSRGGGAGETQYF | TRBJ2-5 | NA | 15 | TRBV15 | NA
TGTGCCAGCAGCCGCGGCGGGACCCAGTACTTC | CASSRGGTQYF | TRBJ2-5 | NA | 11 | TRBV6-5 | once
TGTGCCAGCAGCGGGGGACTACAAACCTACGAGCAGTACTTC | CASSGGLQTYEQYF | TRBJ2-7 | TRBD2 | 14 | TRBV9 | NA
TGTGCCAGCAGTTTGCGACGGGACTATAATTCACCCCTCCACTTT | CASSLRRDYNSPLHF | TRBJ1-6 | NA | 15 | TRBV27 | NA
TGTGCCAGCTCACTCAGACAGGGGCCTGAAAAACTGTTTTTT | CASSLRQGPEKLFF | TRBJ1-4 | TRBD1 | 14 | TRBV18 | NA
TGTGCCAGCAGTTACGGCTTCGCCGGGGAGCTGTTTTTT | CASSYGFAGELFF | TRBJ2-2 | NA | 13 | TRBV6-6 | NA
TGTGCCAGCAGCCCCCATTTATTCAGGGAAACGATGAACACTGAAGCTTTCTTT | CASSPHLFRETMNTEAFF | TRBJ1-1 | NA | 18 | TRBV7-6 | NA
TGTGCCAGCAGTGAGCAGGGGCTCTATGGCTACACCTTC | CASSEQGLYGYTF | TRBJ1-2 | NA | 13 | TRBV25-1 | many
TGTGCCAGCAGTCTAAGGGGCACCCAAGAGACCCAGTACTTC | CASSLRGTQETQYF | TRBJ2-5 | NA | 14 | TRBV25-1 | NA
TGTGCCAGCAGCTCCTCGTCAGGATCGAACACCGGGGAGCTGTTTTTT | CASSSSSGSNTGELFF | TRBJ2-2 | NA | 16 | TRBV7-8 | NA
TGTGCCAGCAGCTTGGCTTTAGGGGGCCTCGAGCAGTACTTC | CASSLALGGLEQYF | TRBJ2-7 | TRBD1 | 14 | TRBV13 | NA